These 5 T cell receptor beta chains came from one sample sequenced in a study of OX40 agonist ivuxolimab in advanced cancers. Measured with immunoSEQ multiplex PCR; TCRdb has only the in-frame clones, and not every one. The sample comprises tens of thousands of clones, more than 85% of which are singletons, and 11% rests with the top ten. This material consisted of CD4+ or CD8+ T cells sorted from blood, taken in a trial of the OX40 agonist ivuxolimab. Receptors originate from an adult with an advanced solid tumor such as melanoma, head and neck, liver or kidney cancer.

The chain carries TRBV7-2 and TRBJ2-5, with a possible D match to TRBD2 (7 bases). Trimming took off 5 bases at V and 4 bases at J, with 20 bases between the two ends. The V gene's germline CDR1 is SGHTA and CDR2 FQGNSA. This CDR3 comprises 16 residues. The CDR3 DNA follows: TGTGCCAGCAGCCTCCGGGGGGCCGGGTATGGAGAGACCCAGTACTTC. Translating it yields CASSLRGAGYGETQYF.

This clone was counted once. The genes are TRBV21-1 and TRBJ2-4; the D call in the table, TRBD2, was not verified against the DNA. TRBV21-1 is an annotated pseudogene. The CDR3 is 14 residues long. The CDR3 region has the DNA TGTGCCAGCAGAGAGGGAAAAGCCAAAAACATTCAGTACTTC. Residues: CASREGKAKNIQYF.

The rearrangement joins TRBV27 to TRBJ2-1, with 9 nucleotides matching TRBD1. With V trimmed by 8 bases and J by 7 bases, 12 bases remained unmatched. Germline CDR1 and CDR2: MNHEY and SMNVEV (reference sequence). There are 15 residues in the CDR3. CDR3 sequence reads: CASGRQGEGVNEQFF. CDR3 nucleotides: TGTGCCAGCGGAAGACAGGGGGAGGGTGTGAATGAGCAGTTCTTC.

The chain carries TRBV7-8 and TRBJ1-1, with D unresolved. From germline, CDR1 is SGHVS and CDR2 FQNEAQ. The CDR3 spans 14 residues. V shed 5 bases and J shed 1 base, with 11 bases lying between them. The CDR3 sequence: CASSPGLTNTEAFF. As DNA, the CDR3 is TGTGCCAGCAGCCCAGGTCTGACGAACACTGAAGCTTTCTTT.

The chain has TRBV9 and TRBJ1-2; no definite D call. The CDR3 has 15 residues. V was cut by 3 bases and J by 4 bases, with 16 bases left in between. Germline V gene data show CDR1 as SGDLS and CDR2 as YYNGEE. CDR3: CASSARQDGPYGYTF. In DNA, the CDR3 is TGTGCCAGCAGCGCCCGACAAGACGGACCCTATGGCTACACCTTC.